This TCR beta chain was obtained from a study of blood T cell repertoires in COVID-19. Profiling relied on immunoSEQ multiplex PCR, and the TCRdb table lists in-frame clones only, not all of them. The profile covers about 150,000 clones, with 87% appearing a single time and around 5% taken by the ten largest. This clone was seen more than once but under ten times. V shed 7 bases, J shed 5 bases, and the junction held 7 bases outside the gene matches. This CDR3 comprises 14 residues. CDR1 and CDR2 from the germline V gene are LNHDA and SQIVND (reference sequence). This receptor was obtained from a human donor in a cohort sampled during active COVID-19. The chain combines TRBV19 with TRBJ2-2; 7 bases agree with TRBD2. The sequencing sample was made of peripheral blood. The CDR3 coding sequence is TGTGCCAGTACTCGGGGGGTGCCGACCGGGGAGCTGTTTTTT. Amino acid sequence: CASTRGVPTGELFF. The full variable domain, rest sourced from reference TRBV19 and TRBJ2-2, is DGGITQSPKYLFRKEGQNVTLSCEQNLNHDAMYWYRQDPGQGLRLIYYSQIVNDFQKGDIAEGYSVSREKKESFPLTVTSAQKNPTAFYLCASTRGVPTGELFFGEGSRLTVL.